These T cell receptor beta chains were read from a single sample in a study of shared clonotypes between healthy human individuals. Sequencing used immunoSEQ multiplex PCR; TCRdb keeps in-frame clones, though not all of them. Among some 2.1 million clones listed, over 85% were seen once. Sequencing used naive CD8+ T cells sorted from blood. The receptors here all came from a young man in good health. CDR3s include the opening cysteine and the closing phenylalanine or tryptophan. D genes are given only for firm matches. Clone size is not always given. Where it is, it says once, few, many or a class for expanded clones.

>-|-|TRBV5-6|TRBJ2-5
TGTGCCAGCAGCTTGGTTCTCCTGGCGGGCGGAGGATGGCAAGAGACCCAGTACTTC
CASSLVLLAGGGWQETQYF
>-|once|TRBV27|TRBJ1-2
TGTGCCAGCAGTCCCCTCTGGGGGTCAGGGGAACACTATGGCTACACCTTC
CASSPLWGSGEHYGYTF
>-|once|TRBV10-3|TRBJ2-7
TGTGCCATCAGTGAGTCGTGGTACTCCTACGAGCAGTACTTC
CAISESWYSYEQYF
>TRBD2|-|TRBV6-5|TRBJ2-1
TGTGCCAGCAGCGGGACTAGCCGATACAATGAGCAGTTCTTC
CASSGTSRYNEQFF
>TRBD2|-|TRBV5-4|TRBJ2-7
TGTGCCACGAACCCGGGACTAACGTACGAGCAGTACTTC
CATNPGLTYEQYF
>-|-|TRBV10-3|TRBJ1-1
TGTGCCATCAGTGAGTTGTGGCAGGGTAGGACCCAGGGCACTGAAGCTTTCTTT
CAISELWQGRTQGTEAFF
>-|-|TRBV6-1|TRBJ1-2
TGTGCCAGCAGTGAACTCGGGGATGGCTACACCTTC
CASSELGDGYTF
>TRBD2|-|TRBV7-8|TRBJ2-7
TGTGCCAGCAGCCCCCGGACTAGCAAGAGGTCCTACGAGCAGTACTTC
CASSPRTSKRSYEQYF
>-|-|TRBV10-2|TRBJ2-4
TGCGCCACCCCAGGCAGGGGCTTAAACATTCAGTACTTC
CATPGRGLNIQYF
>-|-|TRBV7-9|TRBJ2-7
TGTGCCAGCAGCTTAGGTGGAGACGAGCAGTACTTC
CASSLGGDEQYF
>-|-|TRBV28|TRBJ2-7
TGTGCCAGCAGTTTTGGGGAGGAAGTAACCTACGAGCAGTACTTC
CASSFGEEVTYEQYF
>-|few|TRBV4-1|TRBJ2-7
TGCGCCAGCAGCCAAGACCCGGGGGACTACGAGCAGTACTTC
CASSQDPGDYEQYF
>-|-|TRBV27|TRBJ2-3
TGTGCCAGCAGTCGGACTCCTAGCACAGATACGCAGTATTTT
CASSRTPSTDTQYF
>-|-|TRBV29-1|TRBJ2-7
TGCAGCGTTGTTAGAAGTTGGCAGGGAACCGCCTACGAGCAGTACTTC
CSVVRSWQGTAYEQYF
>-|-|TRBV30|TRBJ1-1
TGTGCTTACAAAGGCGGGAACACTGAAGCTTTCTTT
CAYKGGNTEAFF
>-|-|TRBV12-5|TRBJ1-2
TGTGCTAGTGGTCGACAGAATTCCCTCCTTGGCTACACCTTC
CASGRQNSLLGYTF
>-|-|TRBV5-4|TRBJ2-7
TGTGCCAGCAGCTTAGCAGGGGCAAACGAGCAGTACTTC
CASSLAGANEQYF
>-|-|TRBV13|TRBJ1-2
TGTGCCAGCAGCCTAGAAACACAGGGTAACTATGGCTACACCTTC
CASSLETQGNYGYTF
>-|-|TRBV11-3|TRBJ1-5
TGTGCCAGCAGCTTAGATAGGAAGGGGCCCAGCAATCAGCCCCAGCATTTT
CASSLDRKGPSNQPQHF
>-|-|TRBV15|TRBJ2-5
TGTGCCACCAGCAGAGATGGTTTTGGGGCCCCACAAGAGACCCAGTACTTC
CATSRDGFGAPQETQYF
>TRBD1|-|TRBV7-9|TRBJ1-1
TGTGCCAGCAGCTTTACAGGGGACGAAGCTTTCTTT
CASSFTGDEAFF
>TRBD1|-|TRBV9|TRBJ1-5
TGTGCCAGCAGCGTAGGGACAGGGGTTCAGCCCCAGCATTTT
CASSVGTGVQPQHF
>TRBD1|-|TRBV7-9|TRBJ1-5
TGTGCCAGCAGCTTGGGAACAGGGGGCTTTGGGCAGCCCCAGCATTTT
CASSLGTGGFGQPQHF
>-|-|TRBV7-8|TRBJ2-7
TGTGCCAGCAGCAAACAGGGTTACGAGCAGTACTTC
CASSKQGYEQYF
>-|-|TRBV6-1|TRBJ1-1
TGTGCCAGCACTAAGCCCAGTACCATGAACACTGAAGCTTTCTTT
CASTKPSTMNTEAFF
>-|once|TRBV5-1|TRBJ1-3
TGCGCCAGCAGCGATGGACGGAGCTCTGGAAACACCATATATTTT
CASSDGRSSGNTIYF
>TRBD2|-|TRBV25-1|TRBJ2-1
TGTGCCAGCAGTGTCCTAGCGGGAGGCGATGAGCAGTTCTTC
CASSVLAGGDEQFF
>TRBD1|-|TRBV4-1|TRBJ2-7
TGCGCCAGCAGCCCCTCGGGACAGGGCAACTACGAGCAGTACTTC
CASSPSGQGNYEQYF
>-|-|TRBV7-9|TRBJ2-5
TGTGCCAGCAGCTTAGAGCAGGGGCTGGGGGAGACCCAGTACTTC
CASSLEQGLGETQYF
>-|-|TRBV5-6|TRBJ1-1
TGTGCCAGCAGCTTCTCGACAGGTATGAACACTGAAGCTTTCTTT
CASSFSTGMNTEAFF
>-|-|TRBV4-1|TRBJ1-1
TGCGCCAGCAGCCAAGGGGGGGCAGGGAACACTGAAGCTTTCTTT
CASSQGGAGNTEAFF
>-|-|TRBV4-1|TRBJ2-3
TGCGCCAGCAGCCAAGCTCCCACACTAGGCTCGGAGGACGATACGCAGTATTTT
CASSQAPTLGSEDDTQYF
>-|-|TRBV4-2|TRBJ1-2
TGTGCCAGCAGCCAAGCTGTCACACTAGACTATGGCTACACCTTC
CASSQAVTLDYGYTF
>-|-|TRBV9|TRBJ2-7
TGTGCCAGCAGCGTAGGAGGGGACTGGCCCCCCGAGCAGTACTTC
CASSVGGDWPPEQYF
>TRBD1|-|TRBV19|TRBJ2-7
TGTGCCACCGGACAGGCCTACGAGCAGTACTTC
CATGQAYEQYF
>-|-|TRBV27|TRBJ2-2
TGTGCCAGCACCCCTTGGGGCAAAAGCAACACCGGGGAGCTGTTTTTT
CASTPWGKSNTGELFF
>-|-|TRBV13|TRBJ2-7
TGTGCCAGCAGCTCTAGCGGGACAGGGCTTCCCATGGGTGAGCAGTACTTC
CASSSSGTGLPMGEQYF
>TRBD1|-|TRBV19|TRBJ2-7
TGTGCCAGTAGTCCCGGACAGGTCTACGAGCAGTACTTC
CASSPGQVYEQYF
>TRBD1|once|TRBV27|TRBJ1-5
TGTGCCAGCAGTTTATCCCAAGGGGGCCAGCCCCAGCATTTT
CASSLSQGGQPQHF
>-|-|TRBV6-5|TRBJ1-3
TGTGCCAGCAGTTACGTGGGCTCCTCTGGAAACACCATATATTTT
CASSYVGSSGNTIYF
>-|-|TRBV27|TRBJ2-5
TGTGCCAGCAGAACGGGACGAGGGGAGACCCAGTACTTC
CASRTGRGETQYF
>TRBD2|-|TRBV5-6|TRBJ2-5
TGTGCCAGCAGCCCTAGGGAAGCGGGGATCGTAGAGACCCAGTACTTC
CASSPREAGIVETQYF
>-|once|TRBV7-8|TRBJ1-5
TGTGCCAGCAGCCCTAGCTGGGAGGGCAATCAGCCCCAGCATTTT
CASSPSWEGNQPQHF
>-|-|TRBV7-9|TRBJ1-4
TGTGCCAGCAGCTCCGGCGGGATCCTTAATGAAAAACTGTTTTTT
CASSSGGILNEKLFF
>-|-|TRBV14|TRBJ2-7
TGTGCCAGCAGCCAAGGCTGGGGACCGCGGGAAGGCGAGCAGTACTTC
CASSQGWGPREGEQYF
>TRBD2|-|TRBV4-2|TRBJ2-3
TGTGCCAGCAGCTTAGAAGAGGCGGGGGGGCCTCATACGCAGTATTTT
CASSLEEAGGPHTQYF
>-|-|TRBV29-1|TRBJ2-1
TGCAGCGTTTCGGGCAGTCCCTACAATGAGCAGTTCTTC
CSVSGSPYNEQFF